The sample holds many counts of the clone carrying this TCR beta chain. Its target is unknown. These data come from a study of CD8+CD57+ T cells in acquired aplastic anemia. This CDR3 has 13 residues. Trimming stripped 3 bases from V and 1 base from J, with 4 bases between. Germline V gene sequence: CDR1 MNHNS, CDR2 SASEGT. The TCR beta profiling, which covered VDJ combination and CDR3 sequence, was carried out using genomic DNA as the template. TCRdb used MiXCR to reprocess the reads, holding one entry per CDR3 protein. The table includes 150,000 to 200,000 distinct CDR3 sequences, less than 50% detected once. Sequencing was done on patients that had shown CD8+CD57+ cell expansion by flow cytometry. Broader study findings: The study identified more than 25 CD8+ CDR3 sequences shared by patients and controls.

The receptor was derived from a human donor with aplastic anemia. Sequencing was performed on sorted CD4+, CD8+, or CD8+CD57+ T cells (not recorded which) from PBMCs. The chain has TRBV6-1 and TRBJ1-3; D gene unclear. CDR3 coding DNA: TGTGCCAGCAGTGACCGATCTGGAAACACCATATATTTT. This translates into CASSDRSGNTIYF.